The rows below give T cell receptor beta chains drawn from one sample of a study of blood T cell repertoires in COVID-19. The assay was immunoSEQ multiplex PCR, and TCRdb's table has in-frame clones only and misses some. The repertoire consists of 95,000 to 150,000 clones, with more than 80% occurring once and the leading ten covering approximately 4.3%. The material sequenced was peripheral blood. These receptors were taken from a man aged 35 to 55 with acute or convalescent COVID-19. Each CDR3 is given with its conserved first and last residue. The D gene is left open where the match is weak. Some rows have no size entry. The others give once, few or many, or a class for an expanded clone.

V: TRBV5-1
size: -
D: -
J: TRBJ2-7
CDR3: CASRGAGEQYF
DNA: TGCGCCAGCAGGGGCGCGGGCGAGCAGTACTTC

V: TRBV6-5
size: -
D: -
J: TRBJ2-1
CDR3: CASSLAVTYNEQFF
DNA: TGTGCCAGCAGCTTAGCGGTTACCTACAATGAGCAGTTCTTC

V: TRBV4-2
size: few
D: TRBD1
J: TRBJ2-5
CDR3: CASSQGGTGLETQYF
DNA: TGTGCCAGCAGCCAAGGTGGGACAGGGCTGGAGACCCAGTACTTC

V: TRBV19
size: -
D: -
J: TRBJ1-1
CDR3: CASSIGSVNTEAFF
DNA: TGTGCCAGTAGTATAGGGTCAGTGAACACTGAAGCTTTCTTT

V: TRBV30
size: few
D: TRBD1
J: TRBJ2-7
CDR3: CAWSVPTGQNHEQYF
DNA: TGTGCCTGGAGTGTACCGACAGGGCAAAATCACGAGCAGTACTTC

V: TRBV9
size: once
D: TRBD1
J: TRBJ2-7
CDR3: CASSVGGTGGYEQYF
DNA: TGTGCCAGCAGCGTAGGAGGGACAGGGGGTTACGAGCAGTACTTC

V: TRBV5-1
size: -
D: TRBD1
J: TRBJ1-2
CDR3: CASSLTTGGAYGYTF
DNA: TGCGCCAGCAGCTTGACGACAGGGGGTGCCTATGGCTACACCTTC

V: TRBV5-1
size: -
D: TRBD1
J: TRBJ1-1
CDR3: CASSSFRGITEAFF
DNA: TGCGCCAGCAGCTCCTTCAGGGGGATCACTGAAGCTTTCTTT

V: TRBV6-5
size: once
D: -
J: TRBJ1-1
CDR3: CASTGGGNTEAFF
DNA: TGTGCCAGCACCGGGGGGGGCAACACTGAAGCTTTCTTT

V: TRBV29-1
size: -
D: -
J: TRBJ1-2
CDR3: CSVENRQRVGYTF
DNA: TGCAGCGTTGAAAACCGACAGCGTGTGGGCTACACCTTC

V: TRBV24-1
size: -
D: -
J: TRBJ2-3
CDR3: CATSDGGLDTQYF
DNA: TGTGCCACCAGTGACGGGGGACTTGATACGCAGTATTTT

V: TRBV30
size: few
D: TRBD2
J: TRBJ2-5
CDR3: CAWSVRGGETQYF
DNA: TGTGCCTGGAGTGTTCGGGGGGGAGAGACCCAGTACTTC

V: TRBV6-5
size: -
D: -
J: TRBJ2-3
CDR3: CASSRSKYTDTQYF
DNA: TGTGCCAGCAGTCGGAGCAAATACACAGATACGCAGTATTTT

V: TRBV9
size: -
D: -
J: TRBJ2-3
CDR3: CASSVVGLDTQYF
DNA: TGTGCCAGCAGCGTAGTCGGGTTGGATACGCAGTATTTT